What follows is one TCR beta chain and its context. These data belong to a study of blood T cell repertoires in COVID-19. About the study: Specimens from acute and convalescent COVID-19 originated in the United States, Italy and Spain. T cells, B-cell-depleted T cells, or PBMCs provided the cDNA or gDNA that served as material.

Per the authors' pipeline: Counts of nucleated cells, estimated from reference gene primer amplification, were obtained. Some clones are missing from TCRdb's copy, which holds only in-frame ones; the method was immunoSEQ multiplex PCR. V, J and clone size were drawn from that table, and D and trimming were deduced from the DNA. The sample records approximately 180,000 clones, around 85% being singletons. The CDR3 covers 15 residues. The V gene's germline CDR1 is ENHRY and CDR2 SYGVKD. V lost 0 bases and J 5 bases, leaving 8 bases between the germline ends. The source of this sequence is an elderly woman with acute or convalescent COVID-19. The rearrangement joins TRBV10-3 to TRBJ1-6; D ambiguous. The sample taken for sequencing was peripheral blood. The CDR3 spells CAISESKQDNSPLHF. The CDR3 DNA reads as TGTGCCATCAGTGAGTCGAAGCAGGATAATTCACCCCTCCACTTT.